This T cell receptor (beta chain) was found in a study of post-analysis software for immune sequencing data. On the study more broadly: Recorded subtypes: relapsing-remitting, secondary progressive, progressive-relapsing; some patients unannotated.

Points from the study as a whole: In multiple sclerosis, normalized Chao1 diversity was significantly below that of controls. The five TRBV segments detected at higher frequency in patients than in controls included TRBV5-6, TRBV5-1 and TRBV20-1.

This clonotype was observed many times. Its antigen remains unknown. The V end lost 6 bases, the J end lost 5 bases, and 8 bases lay between the germline ends. Germline CDR1 and CDR2: SNHLY and FYNNEI. The CDR3 has 13 amino acids. Incorporated into the TCR beta cDNA libraries were unique molecular identifiers, which served to reduce PCR and sequencing biases. TCRdb reprocessed the PCR reads via MiXCR and lists one record per CDR3 protein. The data show about 260,000 distinct CDR3 sequences, about 38% seen once. Sequenced input: blood. J is TRBJ1-6 and V is TRBV2, with D unclear. The TCR originated in a girl between 10 and 17 years old with multiple sclerosis. CDR3 sequence reads: CASRRGDNSPLHF. CDR3 sequence (DNA): TGTGCCAGCAGGAGAGGAGATAATTCACCCCTCCACTTT.